This T cell receptor beta chain was retrieved from a study of blood T cell repertoires in COVID-19. Across the study: Collection of acute and convalescent COVID-19 samples took place in the United States, Italy and Spain. PBMCs, B-cell-depleted T cells, or T cells provided the cDNA or gDNA that made up the material.

Original processing methods: The assay estimated nucleated cells by amplifying reference gene primers. Clones were read by immunoSEQ multiplex PCR, and TCRdb kept only the in-frame ones, dropping some. V, J and clone size are those of that table, while D and trimming were read from the DNA. The sample shows 250,000 to 300,000 clones, approximately 86% of them seen only once. The CDR3 spans 17 residues. Trimming cost V 1 base and J 8 bases, with 20 bases left between them. Germline V CDR1 and CDR2: SGHTA, FQGNSA. Sequencing was performed on peripheral blood. The V call is TRBV7-2, the J call TRBJ1-4; possibly TRBD1 for D (6 bases). This receptor was obtained from a man aged 25-40 years with active or convalescent COVID-19. The CDR3 DNA follows: TGTGCCAGCAGCTTAGAAGGGAGGGGGGTGCCGACAGAAAAACTGTTTTTT. Translated: CASSLEGRGVPTEKLFF.